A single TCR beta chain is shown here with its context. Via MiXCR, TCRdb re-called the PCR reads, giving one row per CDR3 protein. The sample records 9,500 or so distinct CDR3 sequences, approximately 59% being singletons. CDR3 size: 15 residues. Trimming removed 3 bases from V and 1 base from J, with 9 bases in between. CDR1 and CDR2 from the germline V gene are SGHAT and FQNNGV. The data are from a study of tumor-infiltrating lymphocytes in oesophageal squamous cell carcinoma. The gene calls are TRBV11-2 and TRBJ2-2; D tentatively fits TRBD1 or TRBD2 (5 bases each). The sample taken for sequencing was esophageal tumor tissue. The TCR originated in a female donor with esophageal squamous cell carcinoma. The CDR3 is CASSFRDENTGELFF. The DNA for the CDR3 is TGTGCCAGCAGCTTCCGGGACGAGAACACCGGGGAGCTGTTTTTT.